A single sample is the source of the 5 T cell receptor beta chains below, sequenced in a study of beta chain features in type 1 diabetes. General study findings and limits: Type 1 diabetes patients showed a moderate but significant shortening of TCRB CDR3s in all four CD4+ subsets.

These TCRs' antigens remain unknown. The sequenced template was cDNA made from the entire isolated RNA. Clones were sequenced by immunoSEQ multiplex PCR, and TCRdb holds only the in-frame ones, with some missing. The repertoire holds some 350,000 clones, with 13% as singletons. Source material: naive CD4+ T cells from blood. These receptors all stem from a young woman with type 1 diabetes.

J is TRBJ2-3 and V is TRBV4-1, with D perhaps TRBD2 (5 bases). The CDR3 runs 15 residues. Germline V CDR1 and CDR2: MGHRA, YSYEKL. V gave up 1 base and J gave up 4 bases, with 12 bases separating them. CDR3 loop: CASSQAGIGPDTQYF. In DNA form, the CDR3 reads TGCGCCAGCAGCCAAGCGGGAATAGGGCCAGATACGCAGTATTTT.

This rearrangement joins TRBV9 to TRBJ1-1; 7 bases are a match to TRBD1. Germline V gives CDR1 SGDLS, CDR2 YYNGEE. J lost 11 bases, V lost 4 bases, and 11 bases had no gene match. The CDR3 is made up of 13 amino acids. This chain's CDR3 is CASSPGGSERAFF. The CDR3 DNA reads as TGTGCCAGCAGCCCAGGGGGGTCTGAACGGGCTTTCTTT.

V and J are TRBV4-2 and TRBJ2-1; the match to TRBD2 covers 8 bases. J lost 5 bases, V lost 1 base, and 13 bases had no gene match. CDR1 is LGHNA and CDR2 is YNFKEQ in the germline V gene. This CDR3 is 18 amino acids long. In DNA, the CDR3 is TGTGCCAGCAGCCAAGCTTTAGGACGGGAGGGCCTCAACAATGAGCAGTTCTTC. Its protein product is CASSQALGREGLNNEQFF.

The CDR3 reads CASSSRDRVGGYTF. DNA for the CDR3: TGTGCCAGCAGTTCCCGGGACAGAGTAGGTGGCTACACCTTC. The V gene is TRBV27, the J gene TRBJ1-2; 7 bases are a match to TRBD1. J was trimmed by 7 bases and V by 4 bases; bases with no gene match: 9. Germline CDR1 reads MNHEY; CDR2 reads SMNVEV (reference sequence). The CDR3 sequence is 14 residues long.

This sequence joins TRBV14 and TRBJ2-6, with TRBD1 matching over 8 bases. CDR1 is SGHDN and CDR2 is FVKESK in the germline V gene. This CDR3 is built from 17 residues. V lost 5 bases, J lost 0 bases, and 6 bases stayed unmatched. The CDR3 region is CASSIRGQGSGANVLTF. The CDR3 coding sequence is TGTGCCAGCAGCATCCGAGGACAGGGCTCTGGGGCCAACGTCCTGACTTTC.